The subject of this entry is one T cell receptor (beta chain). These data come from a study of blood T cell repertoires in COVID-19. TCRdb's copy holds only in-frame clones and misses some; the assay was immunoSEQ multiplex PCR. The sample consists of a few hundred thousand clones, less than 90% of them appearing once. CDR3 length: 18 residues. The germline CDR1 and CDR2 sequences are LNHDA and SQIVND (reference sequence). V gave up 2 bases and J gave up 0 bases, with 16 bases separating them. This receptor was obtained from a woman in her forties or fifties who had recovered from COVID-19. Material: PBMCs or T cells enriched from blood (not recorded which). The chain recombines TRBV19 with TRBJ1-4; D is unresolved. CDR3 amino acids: CASSIPPRRTPTNEKLFF. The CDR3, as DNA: TGTGCCAGTAGTATACCGCCGAGACGGACTCCAACTAATGAAAAACTGTTTTTT.